This TCR beta chain was identified during a study of blood T cell repertoires in COVID-19. Looking at the study overall: Both acute and convalescent COVID-19 samples were obtained from the United States, Italy and Spain. Sources were T cells, B-cell-depleted T cells, or PBMCs; the material itself was cDNA or gDNA.

The CDR3 is made up of 19 amino acids. Germline lookup yields CDR1 MGHRA and CDR2 YSYEKL. J lost 0 bases, V lost 0 bases, and 9 bases had no gene match. Original processing notes: Reference gene primer amplification gave estimated nucleated cell counts. Libraries were prepared by immunoSEQ multiplex PCR; TCRdb keeps only in-frame clonotypes and omits some of them. That table is the source of V, J and clone size, and D and trimming were worked out from the DNA. The table includes about 200,000 clones, about 85% detected once. The sample taken for sequencing was peripheral blood. The J gene is TRBJ2-7, the V gene TRBV4-1; 12 bases line up with TRBD2. This clonotype was obtained from a woman older than 75 with acute or convalescent COVID-19. CDR3: CASSQDPTSGSPNSYEQYF. The DNA for the CDR3 is TGCGCCAGCAGCCAAGATCCGACTAGCGGGAGCCCTAACTCCTACGAGCAGTACTTC.